The rows below give T cell receptor beta chains drawn from one sample of a study of T cells in Graves' hyperthyroidism and ophthalmopathy. TCRdb reanalysed the multiplex PCR reads using MiXCR and keeps one entry per CDR3 protein. This table has a few hundred thousand distinct CDR3 sequences, roughly 18% appearing once. The sample comprised blood. These receptors originate from a woman between 35 and 50 years old with Graves' ophthalmopathy. Both conserved end residues are part of each CDR3. Each record gives: clone size, J gene, D gene, V gene, CDR3 DNA, CDR3 protein. The D gene is left open where the match is weak. A clone size is listed for some rows: how often the clone was seen (once, few, many), or a class if it is expanded.

many TRBJ2-7 - TRBV27 TGTGCCAGCAGGAGAGATGGGGTCTCCTACGAGCAGTACTTC CASRRDGVSYEQYF
- TRBJ1-5 TRBD1 TRBV19 TGTGCCAGTAGTATAATAACAGGGGGAAGTCTCAATCAGCCCCAGCATTTT CASSIITGGSLNQPQHF
many TRBJ2-5 - TRBV20-1 TGCAGTGCTAGTGGGTTTAGGTCACTAGAGACCCAGTACTTC CSASGFRSLETQYF
many TRBJ2-5 - TRBV6-2/TRBV6-3 TGTGCCACAGGGACTTTCCTCCAAGAGACCCAGTACTTC CATGTFLQETQYF
many TRBJ2-7 TRBD1 TRBV6-5 TGTGCCAGCAGTTACTCGAGGACAGGGCACGAGCAGTACTTC CASSYSRTGHEQYF
many TRBJ2-4 - TRBV7-2 TGTGCCAGCAGCTTAGCCGGTCTAGCCCGAGCCAAAAACATTCAGTACTTC CASSLAGLARAKNIQYF
many TRBJ2-7 - TRBV30 TGTGCCTGGAGTGTAGGAGTAGGGACGGGCTCCTACGAGCAGTACTTC CAWSVGVGTGSYEQYF
few TRBJ2-7 - TRBV9 TGTGCCAGCAGCGTCTCCCTAAGCAAGGGGGAGCAGTACTTC CASSVSLSKGEQYF
many TRBJ1-1 TRBD1 TRBV11-2 TGTGCCAGCAGGATACCGGGACAGAAGAACACTGAAGCTTTCTTT CASRIPGQKNTEAFF
- TRBJ2-5 TRBD1 TRBV12-3/TRBV12-4 TGTGCCAGCAGTCCTGGACAGGCTGGAGAGACCCAGTACTTC CASSPGQAGETQYF
many TRBJ2-7 TRBD1 TRBV20-1 TGCAGTGCCCAGGGCACAGGGGATGAGCAGTACTTC CSAQGTGDEQYF
many TRBJ1-1 - TRBV19 TGTGCCAGTAGTTCCCCGGGACTTAACACTGAAGCTTTCTTT CASSSPGLNTEAFF
many TRBJ2-7 - TRBV6-5 TGTGCCAGCACGGTTACGGTGCTTAGTGAGCAGTACTTC CASTVTVLSEQYF
many TRBJ1-5 TRBD1 TRBV27 TGTGCCAGCAGTAAAGGGACAGCTAGTAGCAATCAGCCCCAGCATTTT CASSKGTASSNQPQHF
- TRBJ2-7 TRBD2 TRBV6-5 TGTGCCAGCAGTTATTCTAGCGGGGTAAAGTACGAGCAGTACTTC CASSYSSGVKYEQYF
many TRBJ1-2 - TRBV19 TGTGCCAGTAGTAATCTCAAAACCGGGACAAGGGAAGGCTACACCTTC CASSNLKTGTREGYTF
many TRBJ2-7 TRBD1 TRBV12-3/TRBV12-4 TGTGCCAGCGGTCGACAGGGGATCGACGAGCAGTACTTC CASGRQGIDEQYF
- TRBJ1-2 TRBD1 TRBV2 TGTGCCAGTGCCGGGACAGATAAATTCAACTATGGCTACACCTTC CASAGTDKFNYGYTF
many TRBJ2-2 - TRBV6-5 TGTGCCAGCAGTTTCGGAGGGGTCGGGGAGCTGTTTTTT CASSFGGVGELFF
many TRBJ2-5 - TRBV7-6 TGTGCCAGCAGCTTAGGGGGTCATCAGACCCAGTACTTC CASSLGGHQTQYF
many TRBJ2-7 TRBD2 TRBV5-8 TGTGCCAGCAGCTCCGGGACTAGGGAGTGGAACGAGCAGTACTTC CASSSGTREWNEQYF
many TRBJ1-5 - TRBV2 TGTGCCAGCAGTGTAACAGCTAATCAGCCCCAGCATTTT CASSVTANQPQHF
- TRBJ2-5 TRBD1 TRBV12-3/TRBV12-4 TGTGCCAGCAGCCCCCTACAGGGGAAGAGGGAGACCCAGTACTTC CASSPLQGKRETQYF
many TRBJ2-6 - TRBV6-5 TGTGCCAGCAGTTACTCGCCGGGTAGTGGGGCCAACGTCCTGACTTTC CASSYSPGSGANVLTF
- TRBJ2-7 - TRBV28 TGTGCCAGCAGCACGGACGTCGAGCAGTACTTC CASSTDVEQYF
many TRBJ1-1 - TRBV6-2/TRBV6-3 TGTGCCAGCAGTAATTCGTGGGGCGCAAACACTGAAGCTTTCTTT CASSNSWGANTEAFF
few TRBJ2-5 - TRBV11-2 TGTGCCAGCAGCCCACAGCGCGAGACCCAGTACTTC CASSPQRETQYF
- TRBJ2-5 TRBD2 TRBV20-1 TGCAGTGCTTCGCCGACTAGCGGACAAGAGACCCAGTACTTC CSASPTSGQETQYF
many TRBJ1-2 - TRBV30 TGTGCCTGGAGGATGACAGGCCCCTATGGCTACACCTTC CAWRMTGPYGYTF
many TRBJ1-2 TRBD1 TRBV6-9 TGTGCCAGCAGTTCATTTCCTCGGCGGTGGGACAGAGCGAACTCGTCTTATGGCTACACCTTC CASSSFPRRWDRANSSYGYTF
many TRBJ1-2 - TRBV27 TGTGCCAGCAGTTTATCGGCAGTAAGAAACGGCTACACCTTC CASSLSAVRNGYTF
many TRBJ2-7 - TRBV6-5 TGTGCCAGCAGCCAGACAGACAGTTCCTACGAGCAGTACTTC CASSQTDSSYEQYF
many TRBJ1-2 - TRBV7-9 TGTGCCAGCAGCATGCATTCGCAGGGTCGCTATGGCTACACCTTC CASSMHSQGRYGYTF
many TRBJ2-7 - TRBV2 TGTGCCAGCAGTGAAAGGTCTAGCGCGGCCTACGAGCAGTACTTC CASSERSSAAYEQYF
many TRBJ1-1 TRBD1 TRBV6-1 TGTGCCAGCAGTGAGACGGGACAGCTCACTGAAGCTTTCTTT CASSETGQLTEAFF
many TRBJ1-5 TRBD1 TRBV28 TGTGCCAGCAGTACACACCAGGGGGTAGGGAATCAGCCCCAGCATTTT CASSTHQGVGNQPQHF
many TRBJ2-4 TRBD2 TRBV28 TGTGCCAGCAGTTCTAGCGGACTAGCCAAAAACATTCAGTACTTC CASSSSGLAKNIQYF
many TRBJ1-5 TRBD1 TRBV28 TGTGCCAGCAGTTTATGGCAGGGGGCGGGCAATCAGCCCCAGCATTTT CASSLWQGAGNQPQHF
many TRBJ1-2 - TRBV7-6 TGTGCCAGCAGCTTAGTTCCGGGGTCGAACTATGGCTACACCTTC CASSLVPGSNYGYTF
many TRBJ2-2 TRBD2 TRBV20-1 TGCAGTGCTAAGGCGGGAGCCGGCGGGGAGCTGTTTTTT CSAKAGAGGELFF
- TRBJ1-1 TRBD1 TRBV7-2 TGTGCCAGCAGCTTACTCTCTCCCCGGACAGGGAACGGGGCTCTCATCAGTAATGAAGCTTTCTTT CASSLLSPRTGNGALISNEAFF
many TRBJ2-7 TRBD1 TRBV12-3/TRBV12-4 TGTGCCAGCAGCCCCTTGGACAGGGGTTACGAGCAGTACTTC CASSPLDRGYEQYF
many TRBJ1-1 - TRBV5-1 TGCGCCAGCAGCTTAGTACCGGGACGGATGAACACTGAAGCTTTCTTT CASSLVPGRMNTEAFF
- TRBJ1-3 - TRBV14 TGTGCCAGCAGCCAAGCATTAGGGATGGGGACCTCTGGAAACACCATATATTTT CASSQALGMGTSGNTIYF
many TRBJ2-2 - TRBV7-6 TGTGCCAGCAAGGGGTCGAACACCGGGGAGCTGTTTTTT CASKGSNTGELFF
many TRBJ1-5 TRBD1 TRBV27 TGTGCCACTAGTCAGGGGGCTAATCAGCCCCAGCATTTT CATSQGANQPQHF
- TRBJ2-7 - TRBV4-1 TGCGCCAGCAGCCTCGATACCGGACCGTACGAGCAGTACTTC CASSLDTGPYEQYF
- TRBJ1-1 - TRBV11-2 TGTGCCAGCAGCTTAATGGTAGGGGAGATGAACACTGAAGCTTTCTTT CASSLMVGEMNTEAFF
few TRBJ2-5 - TRBV2 TGTGCCAGCAGCGAACTAGTTCTAGAGACCCAGTACTTC CASSELVLETQYF
many TRBJ2-6 - TRBV20-1 TGCAGTGCCGACCCGTTGGAAGGAAGGGGGGTTGGGGCCAACGTCCTGACTTTC CSADPLEGRGVGANVLTF
many TRBJ1-3 - TRBV27 TGTGCCAGCGGTTCAGGGTTCGGAAACACCATATATTTT CASGSGFGNTIYF
- TRBJ1-2 TRBD1 TRBV2 TGTGCCAGCGTACAGGGGGCTACGGATGGCTACACCTTC CASVQGATDGYTF
many TRBJ2-4 - TRBV6-1 TGTGCCAGCAGCCGTGATACTAGAAACATTCAGTACTTC CASSRDTRNIQYF